These T cell receptor beta chains were read from a single sample in a study of low-dose radiotherapy and immunotherapy resistance in tumors. One entry per CDR3 protein results from TCRdb running MiXCR on the reads. Of tens of thousands of distinct CDR3 sequences in the sample, less than 25% are singletons; the top ten hold 10% to 15%. Sequences were derived from PBMCs, sampled after low-dose radiotherapy plus immunotherapy. The receptors here all came from a female donor with ovarian cancer. CDR3s include the opening cysteine and the closing phenylalanine or tryptophan. The order of the fields is J gene, clone size, D gene, V gene, CDR3 protein, CDR3 DNA. The D gene is left open where the match is weak. Only some rows state a clone size, as once, few, many or a class for expanded clones.

j_gene: TRBJ2-1; abundance: many; d_gene: TRBD2; v_gene: TRBV5-1; CDR3aa: CASSSLSGSSYNEQFF; CDR3nt: TGCGCCAGCAGCTCGCTTAGCGGGAGCTCCTACAATGAGCAGTTCTTC
j_gene: TRBJ2-7; abundance: many; d_gene: NA; v_gene: TRBV7-9; CDR3aa: CASSSNRVPVREQYF; CDR3nt: TGTGCCAGCAGCTCGAACAGGGTTCCCGTACGCGAGCAGTACTTC
j_gene: TRBJ2-6; abundance: many; d_gene: NA; v_gene: TRBV28; CDR3aa: CASSLPGPGANVLTF; CDR3nt: TGTGCCAGCAGTTTACCAGGGCCCGGGGCCAACGTCCTGACTTTC
j_gene: TRBJ1-6; abundance: many; d_gene: NA; v_gene: TRBV6-2/TRBV6-3; CDR3aa: CASLRTANSPLHF; CDR3nt: TGTGCCAGCCTTCGAACCGCAAATTCACCCCTCCACTTT
j_gene: TRBJ2-3; abundance: many; d_gene: NA; v_gene: TRBV2; CDR3aa: CASRGDSTDTQYF; CDR3nt: TGTGCCAGCAGGGGGGATAGCACAGATACGCAGTATTTT
j_gene: TRBJ1-5; abundance: many; d_gene: NA; v_gene: TRBV6-2/TRBV6-3; CDR3aa: CASSPRHEPFQPQHF; CDR3nt: TGTGCCAGCAGTCCTCGACACGAGCCCTTCCAGCCCCAGCATTTT
j_gene: TRBJ1-5; abundance: NA; d_gene: NA; v_gene: TRBV28; CDR3aa: CASSSPGGIAISYSNQPQHF; CDR3nt: TGTGCCAGCAGTTCGCCCGGGGGGATAGCTATAAGTTATAGCAATCAGCCCCAGCATTTT
j_gene: TRBJ1-1; abundance: many; d_gene: NA; v_gene: TRBV29-1; CDR3aa: CSAGTAGGGNTEAFF; CDR3nt: TGCAGCGCCGGTACCGCGGGGGGAGGGAACACTGAAGCTTTCTTT
j_gene: TRBJ2-3; abundance: NA; d_gene: NA; v_gene: TRBV27; CDR3aa: CASPPGARATTDTQYF; CDR3nt: TGTGCCAGCCCCCCGGGCGCGCGGGCGACGACAGATACGCAGTATTTT
j_gene: TRBJ2-1; abundance: NA; d_gene: NA; v_gene: TRBV20-1; CDR3aa: CSAGVEQFF; CDR3nt: TGCAGTGCTGGAGTCGAGCAGTTCTTC
j_gene: TRBJ2-5; abundance: many; d_gene: TRBD2; v_gene: TRBV29-1; CDR3aa: CSVEGSSGETQYF; CDR3nt: TGCAGCGTTGAAGGGTCTAGCGGTGAGACCCAGTACTTC
j_gene: TRBJ2-2; abundance: many; d_gene: TRBD1; v_gene: TRBV7-9; CDR3aa: CGSSPRGLSGELFF; CDR3nt: TGTGGCAGCAGCCCCAGGGGGCTCTCCGGGGAGCTGTTTTTT
j_gene: TRBJ2-3; abundance: many; d_gene: TRBD1; v_gene: TRBV9; CDR3aa: CASSVVGTGAVTDTQYF; CDR3nt: TGTGCCAGCAGCGTAGTCGGGACAGGGGCGGTCACAGATACGCAGTATTTT
j_gene: TRBJ1-6; abundance: many; d_gene: NA; v_gene: TRBV4-2; CDR3aa: CASSQDLGWGASNSPLHF; CDR3nt: TGTGCCAGCAGCCAAGATCTTGGGTGGGGGGCGAGCAATTCACCCCTCCACTTT
j_gene: TRBJ1-1; abundance: once; d_gene: NA; v_gene: TRBV18; CDR3aa: CASSQTGTGNTEAFF; CDR3nt: TGTGCCAGCTCACAGACCGGGACCGGCAACACTGAAGCTTTCTTT
j_gene: TRBJ2-3; abundance: NA; d_gene: TRBD1; v_gene: TRBV30; CDR3aa: CAWSVQGGYTDTQYF; CDR3nt: TGTGCCTGGAGTGTACAGGGGGGTTACACAGATACGCAGTATTTT
j_gene: TRBJ1-4; abundance: many; d_gene: NA; v_gene: TRBV2; CDR3aa: CASSDGWASEKLFF; CDR3nt: TGTGCCAGCAGTGACGGATGGGCGAGTGAAAAACTGTTTTTT
j_gene: TRBJ1-5; abundance: many; d_gene: NA; v_gene: TRBV11-3; CDR3aa: CASSFLGEGGNQPQHF; CDR3nt: TGTGCCAGCAGCTTCCTTGGTGAGGGAGGGAATCAGCCCCAGCATTTT
j_gene: TRBJ2-1; abundance: many; d_gene: NA; v_gene: TRBV5-6; CDR3aa: CASSLDGGLLEQFF; CDR3nt: TGTGCCAGCAGCTTGGATGGGGGCCTTCTTGAGCAGTTCTTC
j_gene: TRBJ1-1; abundance: many; d_gene: NA; v_gene: TRBV28; CDR3aa: CASSPWGNENTEAFF; CDR3nt: TGTGCCAGCAGTCCCTGGGGTAATGAAAACACTGAAGCTTTCTTT
j_gene: TRBJ2-3; abundance: many; d_gene: NA; v_gene: TRBV28; CDR3aa: CASSLPKTTVLDYTQYF; CDR3nt: TGTGCCAGCAGTCTCCCAAAGACAACAGTTTTAGACTATACGCAGTATTTT
j_gene: TRBJ2-2; abundance: many; d_gene: TRBD2; v_gene: TRBV19; CDR3aa: CASSILMVGGSQTGELFF; CDR3nt: TGTGCCAGTAGTATCTTAATGGTGGGCGGGAGTCAGACCGGGGAGCTGTTTTTT
j_gene: TRBJ2-6; abundance: many; d_gene: TRBD1; v_gene: TRBV30; CDR3aa: CAWSRDRVRSGANVLTF; CDR3nt: TGTGCCTGGAGTCGGGACAGGGTTCGCTCTGGGGCCAACGTCCTGACTTTC
j_gene: TRBJ2-1; abundance: NA; d_gene: NA; v_gene: TRBV3-1; CDR3aa: CASCSRALAYNEQFF; CDR3nt: TGTGCCAGCTGCAGCCGGGCCTTAGCTTACAATGAGCAGTTTTTC
j_gene: TRBJ1-4; abundance: many; d_gene: TRBD1; v_gene: TRBV5-1; CDR3aa: CASSLEGTGLNEKLFF; CDR3nt: TGCGCCAGCAGCTTGGAGGGGACAGGTCTAAATGAAAAACTGTTTTTT
j_gene: TRBJ2-3; abundance: many; d_gene: TRBD2; v_gene: TRBV9; CDR3aa: CASSVDPSGRALDTQYF; CDR3nt: TGTGCCAGCAGCGTAGACCCTAGCGGGAGGGCCTTAGATACGCAGTATTTT
j_gene: TRBJ2-3; abundance: many; d_gene: TRBD1; v_gene: TRBV9; CDR3aa: CASSVGQGATDTQYF; CDR3nt: TGTGCCAGCAGCGTTGGACAGGGGGCGACAGATACGCAGTATTTT
j_gene: TRBJ2-2; abundance: NA; d_gene: NA; v_gene: TRBV28; CDR3aa: CASSLLSGITGELFF; CDR3nt: TGCGCCAGCAGTTTATTATCCGGGATCACCGGGGAGCTGTTTTTT
j_gene: TRBJ2-7; abundance: many; d_gene: TRBD2; v_gene: TRBV2; CDR3aa: CASRGTSVNEQYF; CDR3nt: TGTGCCAGCAGGGGGACTAGCGTTAACGAGCAGTACTTC
j_gene: TRBJ2-3; abundance: many; d_gene: TRBD2; v_gene: TRBV24-1; CDR3aa: CATGGGTDTQYF; CDR3nt: TGTGCCACGGGGGGGGGCACAGATACGCAGTATTTT
j_gene: TRBJ2-7; abundance: many; d_gene: TRBD2; v_gene: TRBV24-1; CDR3aa: CATSATSGSHRGTYEQYF; CDR3nt: TGTGCCACCAGTGCGACTAGCGGGAGTCATAGGGGCACCTACGAGCAGTACTTC
j_gene: TRBJ1-2; abundance: many; d_gene: NA; v_gene: TRBV12-3/TRBV12-4; CDR3aa: CASSLRQGAYGYTF; CDR3nt: TGTGCCAGCAGTTTACGGCAGGGAGCCTATGGCTACACCTTC
j_gene: TRBJ2-7; abundance: many; d_gene: TRBD1; v_gene: TRBV5-1; CDR3aa: CASSSIRTGFSYEQYF; CDR3nt: TGCGCCAGCAGCTCGATACGGACAGGGTTTTCCTACGAGCAGTACTTC
j_gene: TRBJ2-2; abundance: NA; d_gene: NA; v_gene: TRBV5-1; CDR3aa: CASSLSQPNTGELFF; CDR3nt: TGCGCCAGCAGCTTGAGTCAGCCGAACACCGGGGAGCTGTTTTTT
j_gene: TRBJ1-1; abundance: many; d_gene: NA; v_gene: TRBV3-1; CDR3aa: CASSPTMNTEAFF; CDR3nt: TGTGCCAGCAGCCCGACCATGAACACTGAAGCTTTCTTT
j_gene: TRBJ2-3; abundance: few; d_gene: NA; v_gene: TRBV5-1; CDR3aa: CASSALLSTDTQYF; CDR3nt: TGCGCCAGCAGCGCGCTTCTATCCACAGATACGCAGTATTTT
j_gene: TRBJ1-1; abundance: many; d_gene: NA; v_gene: TRBV6-2/TRBV6-3; CDR3aa: CASGRSFNTEAFF; CDR3nt: TGTGCCAGCGGGCGGTCGTTCAACACTGAAGCTTTCTTT
j_gene: TRBJ1-5; abundance: few; d_gene: NA; v_gene: TRBV30; CDR3aa: CAWSLGGNQPQHF; CDR3nt: TGTGCCTGGAGTCTGGGGGGGAATCAGCCCCAGCATTTT
j_gene: TRBJ1-5; abundance: many; d_gene: NA; v_gene: TRBV7-2; CDR3aa: CASSLGPSNQPQHF; CDR3nt: TGTGCCAGCAGCTTGGGACCCAGCAATCAGCCCCAGCATTTT
j_gene: TRBJ2-3; abundance: many; d_gene: NA; v_gene: TRBV18; CDR3aa: CASSPLLARGIGTDTQYF; CDR3nt: TGTGCCAGCTCACCGCTCCTAGCCAGAGGCATTGGCACAGATACGCAGTATTTT
j_gene: TRBJ1-5; abundance: many; d_gene: TRBD1; v_gene: TRBV6-5; CDR3aa: CASSRGQGGSNQPQHF; CDR3nt: TGTGCCAGCAGTCGCGGACAGGGTGGGAGCAATCAGCCCCAGCATTTT
j_gene: TRBJ2-1; abundance: many; d_gene: NA; v_gene: TRBV7-2; CDR3aa: CASRNTPSSYNEQFF; CDR3nt: TGTGCCAGCAGAAACACCCCAAGCTCCTACAATGAGCAGTTCTTC
j_gene: TRBJ2-3; abundance: many; d_gene: NA; v_gene: TRBV11-3; CDR3aa: CASSQSDARTDTQYF; CDR3nt: TGTGCCAGCAGCCAGAGTGACGCAAGGACAGATACGCAGTATTTT
j_gene: TRBJ2-2; abundance: NA; d_gene: NA; v_gene: TRBV5-1; CDR3aa: CASSSRDLTNTGELFF; CDR3nt: TGCGCCAGCAGCTCCCGGGACCTAACGAACACCGGGGAGCTGTTTTTT
j_gene: TRBJ1-2; abundance: many; d_gene: NA; v_gene: TRBV6-2/TRBV6-3; CDR3aa: CASSYRQGGGYTF; CDR3nt: TGTGCCAGCAGTTACCGGCAGGGTGGTGGCTACACCTTC
j_gene: TRBJ2-3; abundance: many; d_gene: TRBD2; v_gene: TRBV7-9; CDR3aa: CASSPHGGLAGADTQYF; CDR3nt: TGTGCCAGCAGCCCACACGGGGGTCTAGCGGGAGCAGATACGCAGTATTTT
j_gene: TRBJ2-1; abundance: many; d_gene: NA; v_gene: TRBV9; CDR3aa: CASSVGMEMAQFF; CDR3nt: TGTGCCAGCAGCGTAGGAATGGAGATGGCGCAGTTCTTC
j_gene: TRBJ2-7; abundance: many; d_gene: NA; v_gene: TRBV5-1; CDR3aa: CASSFGGGTADEQYF; CDR3nt: TGCGCCAGCAGCTTCGGAGGAGGGACTGCTGACGAGCAGTACTTC
j_gene: TRBJ1-4; abundance: many; d_gene: NA; v_gene: TRBV18; CDR3aa: CASSPRGGDEKLFF; CDR3nt: TGTGCCAGCTCACCACGGGGAGGGGACGAAAAACTGTTTTTT
j_gene: TRBJ1-1; abundance: many; d_gene: NA; v_gene: TRBV28; CDR3aa: CASQQAPRNTEAFF; CDR3nt: TGTGCCAGCCAACAAGCACCTAGGAACACTGAAGCTTTCTTT
j_gene: TRBJ1-2; abundance: many; d_gene: NA; v_gene: TRBV6-2/TRBV6-3; CDR3aa: CASNPTGSKGNYGYTF; CDR3nt: TGTGCCAGCAACCCGACAGGATCTAAGGGTAACTATGGCTACACCTTC
j_gene: TRBJ1-1; abundance: NA; d_gene: NA; v_gene: TRBV6-5; CDR3aa: CASSFSAEAFF; CDR3nt: TGTGCCAGCAGTTTCTCTGCTGAAGCTTTCTTT
j_gene: TRBJ1-5; abundance: few; d_gene: NA; v_gene: TRBV18; CDR3aa: CASSPTGGHNQPQHF; CDR3nt: TGTGCCAGCTCACCAACAGGTGGTCACAATCAGCCCCAGCATTTT
j_gene: TRBJ1-3; abundance: NA; d_gene: NA; v_gene: TRBV4-1; CDR3aa: CASSQERNTIYF; CDR3nt: TGCGCCAGCAGCCAAGAGCGAAACACCATATATTTT
j_gene: TRBJ2-3; abundance: many; d_gene: NA; v_gene: TRBV9; CDR3aa: CASSVDTGSTDTQYF; CDR3nt: TGTGCCAGCAGCGTAGACACAGGGTCCACAGATACGCAGTATTTT